The 25 T cell receptor beta chains listed next were all sequenced from one sample in a study of glioma-infiltrating T cells after dendritic cell vaccination. Assay used: immunoSEQ multiplex PCR; TCRdb lists only in-frame clones, some missing. This repertoire shows 80,000 to 100,000 clones, approximately 84% found once; its top ten account for about 5.7%. Time point described: after dendritic cell vaccination, including at tumor progression/relapse. Sequences were derived from blood, sampled after dendritic cell vaccination. Receptors were obtained from a human donor with glioblastoma.

By proportion, this clone is medium-sized. This chain connects TRBV6-5 to TRBJ1-4, with D possibly matching TRBD1 (5 bases). Trimming removed 0 bases from V and 15 bases from J, with 17 bases in between. Germline V lookup: CDR1 MNHEY, CDR2 SVGAGI. The CDR3 is made up of 14 amino acids. The CDR3 nucleotides read TGTGCCAGCAGTTACTCAGCGGGGACTCTGGGGTTGTTTTTT. Translating gives CASSYSAGTLGLFF.

The rearrangement links TRBV28 to TRBJ2-7; a possible D gene is TRBD1 (7 bases). Germline V CDR1 and CDR2: MDHEN, SYDVKM. The CDR3 loop spans 14 amino acids. Trimming pared 5 bases from V and 9 bases from J, leaving 20 bases between. CDR3 protein: CASSRGLGGWRQYF. CDR3 nucleotide sequence: TGTGCCAGCAGTCGGGGGCTAGGGGGCTGGCGGCAGTACTTC.

The rearrangement uses TRBV30 and TRBJ2-5; D is possibly TRBD1 (5 bases). Per the germline V gene, CDR1 is GTSNPN and CDR2 is SVGIG (reference sequence). This CDR3 has 14 residues. V lost 8 bases to trimming and J lost 4 bases, with 20 bases between them. This chain's CDR3 is CAARLRVGIETQYF. DNA for the CDR3: TGTGCCGCCCGGCTCAGGGTCGGCATAGAGACCCAGTACTTC.

This clone was observed many times. The sample contains more than one DNA sequence encoding this CDR3. The chain combines TRBV5-1 with TRBJ2-7; TRBD1 aligns across 9 bases. Germline CDR1 reads SGHRS; CDR2 reads YFSETQ. V was clipped by 2 bases and J by 2 bases; unmatched bases: 2. This CDR3 spans 14 amino acids. This chain's CDR3 is CASSLGDRAYEQYF. The CDR3 coding sequence is TGCGCCAGCAGCTTAGGGGACAGGGCCTACGAGCAGTACTTC.

This chain uses TRBV21-1 with TRBJ2-7; TRBD2, the table's D call, lacks a check against the DNA. TRBV21-1 is assigned pseudogene status. The CDR3 length is 17 residues. In DNA, the CDR3 is TGTGCCAGCAGCAAAGAAAGGCTAGCGGGAAATTGGTACGAGCAGTACTTC. It translates to CASSKERLAGNWYEQYF.

The CDR3 sequence: CASSRPVSGSPLHF. The CDR3, as DNA: TGTGCCAGCAGCCGGCCCGTAAGCGGTTCACCCCTCCACTTT. The gene calls are TRBV7-2 and TRBJ1-6, with D hard to call. Trimming stripped 5 bases from V and 9 bases from J, with 14 bases between. The CDR3 spans 14 residues. The V gene's germline CDR1 is SGHTA and CDR2 FQGNSA. The variable domain in full, with the rest retrieved from reference TRBV7-2 and TRBJ1-6, is GAGVSQSPSNKVTEKGKDVELRCDPISGHTALYWYRQSLGQGLEFLIYFQGNSAPDKSGLPSDRFSAERTGGSVSTLTIQRTQQEDSAVYLCASSRPVSGSPLHFGNGTRLTVT.

The rearrangement joins TRBV10-3 to TRBJ1-4; D uncertain. The germline V gene has CDR1 ENHRY and CDR2 SYGVKD. There are 13 residues in the CDR3. Deletions cut 10 bases from V and 2 bases from J, with 11 bases between. The CDR3 region is CATSGGTNEKLFF. DNA of the CDR3: TGTGCCACTTCAGGTGGGACTAATGAAAAACTGTTTTTT.

This clone appeared a few times. CDR3 in DNA: TGTGCCACGCGGGACAGCTCTGGAAACACCATATATTTT. As protein: CATRDSSGNTIYF. The chain couples TRBV10-3 to TRBJ1-3; 7 bases agree with TRBD1. Trimming took 10 bases from V and 0 from J; bases not matched to a gene: 3. Looked up from germline, CDR1 is ENHRY and CDR2 is SYGVKD. The CDR3 runs 13 residues.

This clone has only one observation. The V gene is TRBV18, the J gene TRBJ2-1, with 7 bases fitting TRBD1. The trim removed 0 bases at V and 5 bases at J, leaving 4 bases unmatched. The length of the CDR3 is 15 residues. Looked up from germline, CDR1 is KGHSH and CDR2 is LQKENI. As DNA, the CDR3 is TGTGCCAGCTCACCACCCGGGACAGAGGACAATGAGCAGTTCTTC. Translation gives CASSPPGTEDNEQFF.

The V call is TRBV5-1, the J call TRBJ2-5; 7 bases fit TRBD2. The J call may be faulty, since TRBJ2-7 better matches the DNA end. Germline values: CDR1 SGHRS, CDR2 YFSETQ. The CDR3 length is 13 residues. The CDR3 DNA follows: TGCGCCAGCAGCAGGGAGGGCGTCTACGAGCAGTACTTC. Its protein product is CASSREGVYEQYF.

The CDR3 DNA follows: TGTGCCAGCAGCTTAAGGGGAGGAGGAACTGAAGCTTTCTTT. Its protein is CASSLRGGGTEAFF. This rearrangement joins TRBV7-9 to TRBJ1-1, with a possible D match to TRBD1 (5 bases). The CDR3 contains 14 residues. Germline CDR1 is SEHNR and CDR2 is FQNEAQ (reference sequence). With 2 bases removed from V and 5 bases from J, the gap between germline ends came to 12 bases.

The CDR3 sequence is CASSKTLPGEQYF. CDR3 DNA sequence: TGTGCCAGCAGCAAAACTTTACCGGGAGAGCAGTACTTC. The chain joins TRBV14 to TRBJ2-7, with TRBD2 as a possible D gene (5 bases). The CDR3 sequence is 13 residues long. Per germline, CDR1 SGHDN and CDR2 FVKESK. Trimming shortened V by 5 bases and J by 7 bases, and 15 bases separated the two germline ends. Using reference TRBV14 and TRBJ2-7 for the parts outside the CDR3, the full variable domain is EAGVTQFPSHSVIEKGQTVTLRCDPISGHDNLYWYRRVMGKEIKFLLHFVKESKQDESGMPNNRFLAERTGGTYSTLKVQPAELEDSGVYFCASSKTLPGEQYFGPGTRLTVT.

This clone was detected only once. This chain joins TRBV10-3 and TRBJ1-2; D uncertain. Germline CDR1 is ENHRY and CDR2 is SYGVKD. The CDR3 length is 11 residues. V shed 4 bases and J shed 6 bases, with 6 bases lying between them. CDR3 loop: CAISGSDGYTF. For the CDR3, the DNA is TGTGCCATCAGTGGATCGGATGGCTACACCTTC.

This clone was observed a single time. The genes are TRBV15 and TRBJ1-5; the D gene is possibly TRBD1 (6 bases). This CDR3 comprises 15 residues. In germline, CDR1 is LNHNV, CDR2 YYDKDF (reference sequence). V shed 3 bases and J shed 7 bases, with 16 bases lying between them. CDR3: CATSRGGGVWQPQHF. The CDR3 coding sequence is TGTGCCACCAGCAGGGGAGGGGGTGTCTGGCAGCCCCAGCATTTT.

The J gene is TRBJ2-2, the V gene TRBV5-4; TRBD2 matches 14 bases. The CDR3 loop spans 16 amino acids. Looked up from germline, CDR1 is SGHNT and CDR2 is YYREEE (reference sequence). J gave up 4 bases and V 4 bases, and 3 bases lay outside the gene matches. In DNA form, the CDR3 reads TGTGCCAGCAGCGAGGGACTAGCGGGGGCCACCGGGGAGCTGTTTTTT. Translation gives CASSEGLAGATGELFF.

The chain links TRBV5-1 to TRBJ2-5, with 8 bases fitting TRBD2. Germline V gene sequence: CDR1 SGHRS, CDR2 YFSETQ. J lost 1 base, V lost 0 bases, and 8 bases had no gene match. This CDR3 has 17 amino acids. The CDR3, as DNA: TGCGCCAGCAGCTTGGTTGCGGCTAGCGGGTCCCAAGAGACCCAGTACTTC. Its translation: CASSLVAASGSQETQYF.

This clone occurred a few times. The chain uses TRBV6-1 and TRBJ2-1; 9 nucleotides line up with TRBD1. J was trimmed by 1 base and V by 4 bases; bases with no gene match: 5. The CDR3 runs to 16 residues. The germline CDR1 and CDR2 sequences are MNHNS and SASEGT. DNA for the CDR3: TGTGCCAGCAGTGCCTCGACAGGGGGGTCCTACAATGAGCAGTTCTTC. Translating gives CASSASTGGSYNEQFF.

V usage is TRBV5-1 and J usage is TRBJ2-7; TRBD2 is a possible D gene (6 bases). The CDR3 totals 15 residues. V was cut by 4 bases and J by 1 base, with 15 bases left in between. Germline V lookup: CDR1 SGHRS, CDR2 YFSETQ. CDR3 residues: CASSARPGSSYEQYF. In nucleotides, the CDR3 is TGCGCCAGCAGCGCCCGCCCCGGGAGTTCCTACGAGCAGTACTTC.

V gene TRBV6-5 combines with J gene TRBJ2-7, with a tentative D call TRBD1 (5 bases). The germline V gene encodes CDR1 MNHEY and CDR2 SVGAGI. V was pared by 2 bases and J by 0 bases, with 11 bases between. This CDR3 spans 15 amino acids. CDR3 protein: CASSYGARSSYEQYF. The CDR3 bases are TGTGCCAGCAGTTACGGGGCCCGTAGCTCCTACGAGCAGTACTTC.

This clone was detected a few times. The V and J genes are TRBV5-6 and TRBJ2-2; D uncertain. This CDR3 contains 13 residues. The V gene lost 3 bases and the J gene lost 1 base, with 4 bases spanning the gap. Germline-derived CDR1 and CDR2 are SGHDT and YYEEEE. As DNA, the CDR3 is TGTGCCAGCAGCTCCAAGAACACCGGGGAGCTGTTTTTT. Residues: CASSSKNTGELFF.

The V gene is TRBV30, the J gene TRBJ1-2; a possible D gene is TRBD1 (6 bases). Germline CDR1 and CDR2: GTSNPN and SVGIG (reference sequence). Trimming took off 2 bases at V and 2 bases at J, with 18 bases between the two ends. CDR3 length equals 16 residues. DNA for the CDR3: TGTGCCTGGAGTTACAGGGTTAGGCTCTTCAACTATGGCTACACCTTC. It encodes CAWSYRVRLFNYGYTF.

The rearrangement uses TRBV29-1 and TRBJ2-7; D possibly corresponds to TRBD1 (5 bases). V was pared by 1 base and J by 6 bases, with 13 bases between. The CDR3 is 13 amino acids. The germline gives CDR1 SQVTM, CDR2 ANQGSEA. CDR3 in amino acids: CSVEVVTQGEQYF. DNA of the CDR3: TGCAGCGTTGAAGTGGTGACCCAGGGCGAGCAGTACTTC.

This clone came up once. The chain joins TRBV19 to TRBJ2-3; no firm D call. The germline gives CDR1 LNHDA, CDR2 SQIVND (reference sequence). V was cut by 6 bases and J by 4 bases, with 17 bases left in between. The CDR3 has 15 amino acids. This CDR3 reads CASRNRPGEADTQYF. CDR3 DNA: TGTGCCAGTAGGAATAGACCCGGAGAGGCAGATACGCAGTATTTT.

This chain connects TRBV5-3 to TRBJ2-5; a possible D gene is TRBD2 (6 bases). TRBV5-3 is reported as an ORF; its role is uncertain. The CDR3 is 15 residues long. Trimming shortened V by 0 bases and J by 7 bases, and 16 bases separated the two germline ends. The CDR3 DNA is TGTGCCAGAAGCTTGGTGGGGGGACTGCCTTGGACCCAGTACTTC. This encodes CARSLVGGLPWTQYF.

The J gene is TRBJ1-2, the V gene TRBV7-9; the D is unclear. Germline CDR1 SEHNR, CDR2 FQNEAQ (reference sequence). The V and J ends lost 1 base and 0 bases respectively, with 9 bases between them. This CDR3 is built from 15 residues. The CDR3 sequence is CASSLDQAPNYGYTF. The DNA for the CDR3 is TGTGCCAGCAGCTTAGATCAGGCTCCTAACTATGGCTACACCTTC.